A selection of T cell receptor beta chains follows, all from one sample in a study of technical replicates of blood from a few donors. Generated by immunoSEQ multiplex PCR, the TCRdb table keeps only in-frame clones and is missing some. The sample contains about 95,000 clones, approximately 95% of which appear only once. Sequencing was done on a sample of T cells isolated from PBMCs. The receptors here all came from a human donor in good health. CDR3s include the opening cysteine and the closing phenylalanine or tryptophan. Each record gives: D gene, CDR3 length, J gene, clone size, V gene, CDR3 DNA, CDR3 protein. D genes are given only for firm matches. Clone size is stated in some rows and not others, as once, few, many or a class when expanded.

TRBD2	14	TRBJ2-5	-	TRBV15	TGTGCCACCAGCCGGGGGGGGGTAGGGGAGACCCAGTACTTC	CATSRGGVGETQYF
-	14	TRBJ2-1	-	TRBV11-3	TGTGCCAGCAGCCTAGAGAATAGCGTGGGCGAGCAGTTCTTC	CASSLENSVGEQFF
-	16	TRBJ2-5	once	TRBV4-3	TGCGCCAGCAGCCAAGATATGGAGGGGTTTTGGGAGACCCAGTACTTC	CASSQDMEGFWETQYF
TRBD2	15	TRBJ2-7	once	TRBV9	TGTGCCAGCAGCGTAGTCGGGCGGGAGGACGGCGAGCAGTACTTC	CASSVVGREDGEQYF
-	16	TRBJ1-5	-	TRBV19	TGTGCCAGTAGTATGATGGGCAGGATGAGCAATCAGCCCCAGCATTTT	CASSMMGRMSNQPQHF
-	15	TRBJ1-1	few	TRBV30	TGTGCCTGGAGTTTACAGGGTATTTCTAAAGGTGAAGCTTTCTTT	CAWSLQGISKGEAFF
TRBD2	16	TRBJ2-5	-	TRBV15	TGTGCCACCAGCGGGGGACTAGCCCTATCTTTAGGGACCCAGTACTTC	CATSGGLALSLGTQYF
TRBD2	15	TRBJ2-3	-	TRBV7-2	TGTGCCAGCAGCCTTAGCGGGACTAGCACAGATACGCAGTATTTT	CASSLSGTSTDTQYF
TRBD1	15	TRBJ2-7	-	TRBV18	TGTGCCAGCTCACCACCCGGGACAGGGGCGAGGGAGCAGTACTTC	CASSPPGTGAREQYF
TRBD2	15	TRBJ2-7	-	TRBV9	TGTGCCAGCAGCGTAGCTGGCGGGAGTATCTACGAGCAGTACTTC	CASSVAGGSIYEQYF
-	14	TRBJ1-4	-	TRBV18	TGTGCCAGCTCACCAGGCGGAACTAATGAAAAACTGTTTTTT	CASSPGGTNEKLFF
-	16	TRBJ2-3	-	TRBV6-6	TGTGCCAGCAGTTTAACGGAGCGTATTTATCCCGATACGCAGTATTTT	CASSLTERIYPDTQYF
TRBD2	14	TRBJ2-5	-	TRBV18	TGTGCCAGCTCACTACAAGCGGGAGTGGAGACCCAGTACTTC	CASSLQAGVETQYF
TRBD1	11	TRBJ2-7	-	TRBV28	TGTGCCAGCACAGGGGGTTACGAGCAGTACTTC	CASTGGYEQYF
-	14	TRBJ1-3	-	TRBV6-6	TGTGCCAGCAGTTACTTGAGCTCTGGAAACACCATATATTTT	CASSYLSSGNTIYF
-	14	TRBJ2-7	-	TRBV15	TGTGCCACCAGCATAGACAGAGGGCCCTACGAGCAGTACTTC	CATSIDRGPYEQYF
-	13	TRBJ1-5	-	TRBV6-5	TGTGCCAGCAGTTACATGGCCAATCAGCCCCAGCATTTT	CASSYMANQPQHF
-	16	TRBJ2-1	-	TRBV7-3	TGTGCCAGCAGCTTAATAGAGACTTTCCTCTACAATGAGCAGTTCTTC	CASSLIETFLYNEQFF
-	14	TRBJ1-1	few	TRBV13	TGTGCCAGCAGCGTATCGGACTCGAACACTGAAGCTTTCTTT	CASSVSDSNTEAFF
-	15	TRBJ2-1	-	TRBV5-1	TGCGCCAGCAGCCCGGGACACCTGGGGTACAATGAGCAGTTCTTC	CASSPGHLGYNEQFF
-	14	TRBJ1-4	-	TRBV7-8	TGTGCCAGCAGCTTATCCGAGTCGCGTGAAAAACTGTTTTTT	CASSLSESREKLFF
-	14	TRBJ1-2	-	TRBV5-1	TGCGCCAGCAGCCTACAGGGTGCGGCCCATGGCTACACCTTC	CASSLQGAAHGYTF
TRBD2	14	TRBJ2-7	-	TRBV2	TGTGCCAGCTGTTTGGGACTAGCGGCTTACGAGCAGTACTTC	CASCLGLAAYEQYF
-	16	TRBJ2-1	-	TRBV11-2	TGTGCCAGCAGCTTGCGCGGCACCGCCTCCTACAATGAGCAGTTCTTC	CASSLRGTASYNEQFF
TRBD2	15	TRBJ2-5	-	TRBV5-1	TGCGCCAGCAGCTTGAATAGCGGGAGCCAAGAGACCCAGTACTTC	CASSLNSGSQETQYF
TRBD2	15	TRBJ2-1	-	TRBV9	TGTGCCAGCAGCGTAGTAAGCGGGGGGGACAATGAGCAGTTCTTC	CASSVVSGGDNEQFF
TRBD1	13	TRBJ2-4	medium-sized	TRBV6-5	TGTGCCAGCAGTTACGACAGGGGAAACATTCAGTACTTC	CASSYDRGNIQYF
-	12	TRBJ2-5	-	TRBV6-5	TGTGCCAGCACCACAGGGTCCGAGACCCAGTACTTC	CASTTGSETQYF
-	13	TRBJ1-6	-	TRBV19	TGTGCCAGTAAGCGACAGGAGAATTCACCCCTCCACTTT	CASKRQENSPLHF
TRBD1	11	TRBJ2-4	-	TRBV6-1	TGTGCCACCAACACGGGACAGGCTGGGGGGTTC	CATNTGQAGGF
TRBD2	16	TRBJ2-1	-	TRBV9	TGTGCCAGCAGCGGTCCGGGACTAGCCCGCTACAATGAGCAGTTCTTC	CASSGPGLARYNEQFF
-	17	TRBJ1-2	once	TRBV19	TGTGCCAGTAGTATGAGTCTGGGGGCAGAAGGGGGCTATGGCTACACCTTC	CASSMSLGAEGGYGYTF
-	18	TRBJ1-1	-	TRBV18	TGTGCCAGCTCACCATTAAGTATTGTGTCGGGAGCCGAATTTGGAGCTTTCTTT	CASSPLSIVSGAEFGAFF
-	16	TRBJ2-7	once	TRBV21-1	TGTGCCAGCAGCATGAAAGGCCCGGACTGTTCCTACGAGCAGTACTTC	CASSMKGPDCSYEQYF
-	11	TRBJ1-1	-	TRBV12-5	TGTGCTAGTGGTTTTCAGGGTGAAGCTTTCTTT	CASGFQGEAFF
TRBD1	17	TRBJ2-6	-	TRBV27	TGTGCCAGCAGTCGGGACAGCGGATACTCTGGGGCCAACGTCCTGACTTTC	CASSRDSGYSGANVLTF
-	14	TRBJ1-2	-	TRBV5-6	TGTGCCAGCAGCGCAGGGCGGATCAACTATGGCTACACCTTC	CASSAGRINYGYTF
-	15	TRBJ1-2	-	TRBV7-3	TGTGCCAGCAGCCCAACATGGGGAGGGAACTATGGCTACACCTTC	CASSPTWGGNYGYTF
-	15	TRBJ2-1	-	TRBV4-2	TGTGCCAGCAGCCGGAGCTTAGGTACGGGCAATGAGCAGTTCTTC	CASSRSLGTGNEQFF
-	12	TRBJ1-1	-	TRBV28	TGTGCCAGCAGCTACAGGGTCACTGAAGCTTTCTTT	CASSYRVTEAFF
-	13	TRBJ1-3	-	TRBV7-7	TGTGCTAGCAGCAAAGGGGTTGGAAACACCATATATTTT	CASSKGVGNTIYF
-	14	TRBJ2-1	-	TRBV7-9	TGTGCCAGCAGCTCAGTCCAGGGTTACAATGAGCAGTTCTTC	CASSSVQGYNEQFF
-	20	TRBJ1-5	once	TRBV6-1	TGTGCCAGCAGTGAAGATCATATCAGGGGAGGGGGATATAGCAATCAGCCCCAGCATTTT	CASSEDHIRGGGYSNQPQHF
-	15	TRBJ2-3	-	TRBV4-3	TGCGCCAGCAGCCAGTCGTGGCAGAGCACAGATACGCAGTATTTT	CASSQSWQSTDTQYF
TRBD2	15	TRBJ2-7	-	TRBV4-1	TGCGCCAGCAGCCACGCTGAGCGGGGGTCCTACGAGCAGTACTTC	CASSHAERGSYEQYF
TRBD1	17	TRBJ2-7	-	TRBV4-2	TGTGCCAGCAGCCAAGAGGGCTCGGGGACAGTTCTCTACGAGCAGTACTTC	CASSQEGSGTVLYEQYF
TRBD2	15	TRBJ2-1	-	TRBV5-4	TGTGCCAGCAGCTCTCAGCGGGAGGGATACAATGAGCAGTTCTTC	CASSSQREGYNEQFF
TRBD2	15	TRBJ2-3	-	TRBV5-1	TGCGCCAGCAGACTAGCGGGAGGGCCGGCAGATACGCAGTATTTT	CASRLAGGPADTQYF
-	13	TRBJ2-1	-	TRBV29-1	TGCAGCGTTGCTTGGACTCAACGGGGTGAGCAGTTCTTC	CSVAWTQRGEQFF